Detailed here is one T cell receptor (beta chain). The antigen remains undetermined. This record belongs to a study of cytomegalovirus exposure and HLA in healthy donors. Using immunoSEQ multiplex PCR, the repertoire was profiled, and TCRdb retains in-frame clones only, with some absent. Of about 180,000 clones listed, 85% are singletons. This CDR3 has 14 amino acids. Germline V CDR1 and CDR2: SNHLY, FYNNEI. The V end was cut by 7 bases, the J end by 0 bases, with 13 bases between. Points from the study as a whole: Researchers reported that a few CMV-associated chains were confirmed in vitro as CMV antigen-specific. It was reported that the classifier diagnosed cytomegalovirus status with high specificity and sensitivity in both the original and validation cohorts.

Sequencing used PBMCs. The chain uses TRBV2 and TRBJ2-7; the D gene is possibly TRBD1 (6 bases). This TCR derives from a young man in good health and CMV-seropositive. This CDR3 is CASTWTESSYEQYF. The CDR3 DNA reads as TGTGCCAGCACCTGGACAGAAAGCTCCTACGAGCAGTACTTC.